What follows is one T cell receptor (beta chain) and its context. This entry comes from a study of T cells in localized non-small cell lung cancer. CDR3 length: 13 amino acids. The germline gives CDR1 LNHDA, CDR2 SQIVND (reference sequence). Trimming cost V 10 bases and J 4 bases; bases outside gene matches: 4. Measured with immunoSEQ multiplex PCR; TCRdb has only the in-frame clones, and not every one. In the table there are some 25,000 clones, roughly nine tenths of which are singletons. This clonotype was obtained from a woman between 40 and 69 years old with stage I lung adenocarcinoma. The chain joins TRBV19 to TRBJ2-1; 10 nucleotides agree with TRBD2. Specimen: peripheral blood, collected before any cancer treatment. CDR3 nucleotide sequence: TGTGCCATCCCGGGACTAGCGTACAATGAGCAGTTCTTC. Translation gives CAIPGLAYNEQFF.